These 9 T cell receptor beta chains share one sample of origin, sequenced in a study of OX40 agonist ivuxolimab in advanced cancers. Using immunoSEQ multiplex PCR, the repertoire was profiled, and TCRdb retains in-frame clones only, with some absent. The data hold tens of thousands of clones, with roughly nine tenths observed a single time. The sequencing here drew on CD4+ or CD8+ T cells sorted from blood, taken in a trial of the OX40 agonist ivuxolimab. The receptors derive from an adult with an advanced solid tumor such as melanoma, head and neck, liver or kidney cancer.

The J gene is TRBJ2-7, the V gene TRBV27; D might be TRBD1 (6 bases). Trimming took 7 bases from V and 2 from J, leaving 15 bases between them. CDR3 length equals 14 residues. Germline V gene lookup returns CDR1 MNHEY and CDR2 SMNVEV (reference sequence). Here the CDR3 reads CASTSRQDTYEQYF. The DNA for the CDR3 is TGTGCCAGCACCTCCAGACAGGACACCTACGAGCAGTACTTC.

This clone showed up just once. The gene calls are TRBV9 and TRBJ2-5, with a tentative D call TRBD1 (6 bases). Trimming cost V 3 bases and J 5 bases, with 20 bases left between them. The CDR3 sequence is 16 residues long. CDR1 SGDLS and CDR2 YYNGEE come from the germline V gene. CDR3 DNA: TGTGCCAGCAGCGCCGGGATAGCCCAGGGGCGTGAGACCCAGTACTTC. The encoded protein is CASSAGIAQGRETQYF. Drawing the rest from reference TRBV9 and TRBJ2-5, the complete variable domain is DSGVTQTPKHLITATGQRVTLRCSPRSGDLSVYWYQQSLDQGLQFLIQYYNGEERAKGNILERFSAQQFPDLHSELNLSSLELGDSALYFCASSAGIAQGRETQYFGPGTRLLVL.

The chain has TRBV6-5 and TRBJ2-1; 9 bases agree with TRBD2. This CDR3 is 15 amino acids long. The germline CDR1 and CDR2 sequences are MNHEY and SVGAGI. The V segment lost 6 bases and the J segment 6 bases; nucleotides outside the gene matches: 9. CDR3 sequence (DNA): TGTGCCAGCAGCCGTCTTGGCGGGGGGGGCAATGAGCAGTTCTTC. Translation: CASSRLGGGGNEQFF.

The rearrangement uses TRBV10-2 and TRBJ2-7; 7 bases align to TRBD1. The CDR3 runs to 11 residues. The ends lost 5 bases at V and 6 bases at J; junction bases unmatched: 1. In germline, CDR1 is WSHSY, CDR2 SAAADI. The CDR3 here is CASSYRGEQYF. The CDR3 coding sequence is TGCGCCAGCAGTTACAGGGGCGAGCAGTACTTC.

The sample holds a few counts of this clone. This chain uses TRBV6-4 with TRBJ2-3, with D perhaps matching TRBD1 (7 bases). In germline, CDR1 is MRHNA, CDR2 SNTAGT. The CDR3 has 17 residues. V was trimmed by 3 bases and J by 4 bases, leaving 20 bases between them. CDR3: CASSEQTSGGGADTQYF. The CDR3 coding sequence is TGTGCCAGCAGTGAACAAACGAGTGGAGGGGGCGCAGATACGCAGTATTTT.

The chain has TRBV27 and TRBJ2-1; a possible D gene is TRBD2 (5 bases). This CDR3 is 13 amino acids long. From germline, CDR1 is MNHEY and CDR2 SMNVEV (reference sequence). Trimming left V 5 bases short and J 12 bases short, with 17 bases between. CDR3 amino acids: CASSLSGLRGQFF. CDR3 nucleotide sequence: TGTGCCAGCAGTCTGTCAGGACTCCGGGGGCAGTTCTTC.

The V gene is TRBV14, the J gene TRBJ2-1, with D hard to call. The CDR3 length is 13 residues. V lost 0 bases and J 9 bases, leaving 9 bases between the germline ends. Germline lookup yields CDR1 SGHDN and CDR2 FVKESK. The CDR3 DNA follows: TGTGCCAGCAGCCAAGAGTGGGGTGGTGAGCAGTTCTTC. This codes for CASSQEWGGEQFF.

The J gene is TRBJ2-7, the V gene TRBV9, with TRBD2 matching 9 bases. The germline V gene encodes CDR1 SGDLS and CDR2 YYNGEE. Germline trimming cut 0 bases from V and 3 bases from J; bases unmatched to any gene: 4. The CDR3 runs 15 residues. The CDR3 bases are TGTGCCAGCAGCGTAGGGGTTAGCGGGAGCTACGAGCAGTACTTC. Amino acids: CASSVGVSGSYEQYF.

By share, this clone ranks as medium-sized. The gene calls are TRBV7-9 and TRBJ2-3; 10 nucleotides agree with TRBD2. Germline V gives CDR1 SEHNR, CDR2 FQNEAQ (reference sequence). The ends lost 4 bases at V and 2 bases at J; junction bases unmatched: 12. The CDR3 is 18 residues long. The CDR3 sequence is CASSSPLSLAGNTDTQYF. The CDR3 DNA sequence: TGTGCCAGCAGCTCCCCTCTCTCACTAGCGGGAAACACAGATACGCAGTATTTT.